Listed below are T cell receptor beta chains from one sample, sequenced in a study of blood T cell repertoires in COVID-19. The method was immunoSEQ multiplex PCR; TCRdb's version includes in-frame clones alone and lacks a portion of them. The data show some 300,000 clones, with 85% to 90% seen just once and 1% held by the top ten. Sequenced: peripheral blood. The receptors originated from a woman between 40 and 55 years old with COVID-19, enrolled during active disease. Both conserved end residues are part of each CDR3. Fields, in order: CDR3 protein, CDR3 DNA, CDR3 length, V gene, D gene, J gene. A D gene is named only where the DNA matches it firmly.

CASTGGQGGNQPQHF	TGTGCCAGTACCGGGGGACAGGGGGGCAATCAGCCCCAGCATTTT	15	TRBV19	TRBD1	TRBJ1-5
CATIPASSYNSPLHF	TGTGCCACCATACCAGCTAGCTCCTATAATTCACCCCTCCACTTT	15	TRBV28	.	TRBJ1-6
CASSFSFQETQYF	TGTGCCAGCAGCTTTTCCTTCCAAGAGACCCAGTACTTC	13	TRBV11-3	.	TRBJ2-5
CATGETGRNEKLFF	TGTGCCACCGGGGAGACAGGGCGTAATGAAAAACTGTTTTTT	14	TRBV10-3	TRBD1	TRBJ1-4
CASISDRENGYTF	TGTGCCAGCATATCGGACAGGGAGAATGGCTACACCTTC	13	TRBV6-4	TRBD1	TRBJ1-2
CASSYSAAETQYF	TGTGCCAGCAGTTACTCGGCAGCGGAGACCCAGTACTTC	13	TRBV6-5	.	TRBJ2-5
CASSPSGKNIQYF	TGTGCCAGCAGCCCTAGCGGCAAAAACATTCAGTACTTC	13	TRBV3-1/TRBV3-2	TRBD2	TRBJ2-4
CSVGVAGIETQYF	TGCAGCGTGGGAGTAGCGGGGATAGAGACCCAGTACTTC	13	TRBV29-1	TRBD2	TRBJ2-5
CASSSGRLAGGAPTDTQYF	TGCGCCAGCAGCTCGGGACGACTAGCGGGGGGCGCCCCCACAGATACGCAGTATTTT	19	TRBV5-1	TRBD2	TRBJ2-3
CAIRERQVSVYTF	TGTGCCATCAGGGAGAGACAGGTGAGCGTCTACACCTTC	13	TRBV10-3	.	TRBJ1-2
CASSFPGIYEQYF	TGTGCCAGCAGCTTTCCGGGGATCTACGAGCAGTACTTC	13	TRBV7-2	.	TRBJ2-7
CASSLVRSGGNEQYF	TGTGCCAGCAGCTTAGTCCGATCAGGGGGCAACGAGCAGTACTTC	15	TRBV7-2	TRBD1	TRBJ2-7
CATSDATGGIAFF	TGTGCCACCAGTGATGCCACGGGGGGGATAGCTTTCTTT	13	TRBV24-1	.	TRBJ1-1
CASSPRGGTYEQYF	TGTGCCAGCAGCCCCCGGGGGGGCACCTACGAGCAGTACTTC	14	TRBV7-9	TRBD2	TRBJ2-7
CASTRDRVYNEQFF	TGTGCCAGCACGCGGGACAGGGTTTACAATGAGCAGTTCTTC	14	TRBV11-3	TRBD1	TRBJ2-1
CASSLVSTGGLTEAFF	TGTGCCAGCAGCTTGGTGTCGACAGGGGGCCTCACTGAAGCTTTCTTT	16	TRBV5-5	TRBD1	TRBJ1-1
CASSTGTGVVYEQYF	TGCGCCAGCAGCACCGGGACAGGGGTTGTTTACGAGCAGTACTTC	15	TRBV4-1	TRBD1	TRBJ2-7